Shown below are 32 T cell receptor beta chains from a single sample sequenced in a study of shared clonotypes between healthy human individuals. TCRdb's copy holds only in-frame clones and misses some; the assay was immunoSEQ multiplex PCR. The table shows approximately 640,000 clones, with about 78% occurring only once. Sequenced material: memory CD4+ T cells sorted from blood. This sample's subset: CD45RA-negative fraction. The receptors derive from a young woman in good health.

A single count supports this clone. V gene TRBV27 combines with J gene TRBJ2-5; 12 bases are shared with TRBD1. The CDR3 totals 16 residues. CDR1 and CDR2 from the germline V gene are MNHEY and SMNVEV (reference sequence). J gave up 7 bases and V 4 bases, and 10 bases lay outside the gene matches. This CDR3 reads CASSYQGTGGAGTQYF. The CDR3 bases are TGTGCCAGCAGTTACCAAGGGACAGGGGGCGCGGGGACCCAGTACTTC.

The chain couples TRBV11-2 to TRBJ2-7; D is undetermined. Per the germline V gene, CDR1 is SGHAT and CDR2 is FQNNGV. This CDR3 has 11 residues. V was clipped by 3 bases and J by 5 bases, with 5 bases between them. CDR3: CASSFPHEQYF. In DNA form, the CDR3 reads TGTGCCAGCAGCTTTCCCCACGAGCAGTACTTC.

The genes are TRBV7-2 and TRBJ2-7; 7 nucleotides align to TRBD2. Germline values: CDR1 SGHTA, CDR2 FQGNSA. V was clipped by 3 bases and J by 5 bases; unmatched bases: 10. The CDR3 has 15 amino acids. CDR3 sequence (DNA): TGTGCCAGCAGCTTTAGCGGGTCCGACCTCCACGAGCAGTACTTC. It is translated as CASSFSGSDLHEQYF.

This clone was picked up one time. The chain uses TRBV28 and TRBJ2-7; 12 positions agree with TRBD1. The CDR3 totals 15 residues. With 6 bases clipped from V and 5 bases from J, the junction kept 8 bases outside the gene matches. CDR1 MDHEN and CDR2 SYDVKM come from the germline V gene. CDR3 in amino acids: CASSPPGTGGHEQYF. CDR3 sequence (DNA): TGTGCCAGCAGCCCTCCCGGGACAGGGGGCCACGAGCAGTACTTC.

The chain is built from TRBV5-4 and TRBJ2-5; D is perhaps TRBD1 (8 bases). This CDR3 region has 14 residues. The germline V gene encodes CDR1 SGHNT and CDR2 YYREEE (reference sequence). V lost 2 bases and J lost 5, with 13 bases in between. The CDR3 sequence: CASSLGQGGETQYF. The DNA for the CDR3 is TGTGCCAGCAGCTTAGGACAGGGAGGGGAGACCCAGTACTTC.

The chain uses TRBV30 and TRBJ2-7; TRBD2 aligns across 7 bases. Trimming cost V 0 bases and J 3 bases; bases outside gene matches: 5. CDR1 is GTSNPN, CDR2 SVGIG, per germline (reference sequence). This CDR3 has 14 amino acids. The chain's CDR3 is CAWSVRGSYYEQYF. Written as DNA, the CDR3 is TGTGCCTGGAGTGTCCGCGGGAGCTACTACGAGCAGTACTTC.

The chain couples TRBV15 to TRBJ2-1, with no clear D. The CDR3 has 12 residues. The germline gives CDR1 LNHNV, CDR2 YYDKDF (reference sequence). V was trimmed by 2 bases and J by 5 bases, leaving 4 bases between them. CDR3 coding DNA: TGTGCCACCAGCAGATCAAACAATGAGCAGTTCTTC. This gives the protein CATSRSNNEQFF.

Concerning this clone: The sample carries other DNA sequences with the same CDR3. The rearrangement links TRBV28 to TRBJ2-7; D unclear. Germline V gives CDR1 MDHEN, CDR2 SYDVKM. CDR3 length: 13 amino acids. V lost 4 bases, J lost 0 bases, and 7 bases lay in between. CDR3 in DNA: TGTGCCAGCAGTTATGGCGGCTCCTACGAGCAGTACTTC. This codes for CASSYGGSYEQYF.

The chain combines TRBV30 with TRBJ1-4; 8 nucleotides line up with TRBD1. CDR3 length equals 14 residues. Trimming at V came to 4 bases and at J to 7 bases, leaving 8 bases not matched to a gene. Germline V gene data show CDR1 as GTSNPN and CDR2 as SVGIG (reference sequence). Written as DNA, the CDR3 is TGTGCCTGGAACATACAGGGGGGTAGTGAAAAACTGTTTTTT. The encoded protein is CAWNIQGGSEKLFF. The entire variable domain, with the rest obtained from reference TRBV30 and TRBJ1-4, is as follows: SQTIHQWPATLVQPVGSPLSLECTVEGTSNPNLYWYRQAAGRGLQLLFYSVGIGQISSEVPQNLSASRPQDRQFILSSKKLLLSDSGFYLCAWNIQGGSEKLFFGSGTQLSVL.

This chain joins TRBV27 and TRBJ2-1, with 7 bases aligning to TRBD1. The CDR3 length is 14 residues. The V segment lost 7 bases and the J segment 12 bases; nucleotides outside the gene matches: 15. The germline V gene has CDR1 MNHEY and CDR2 SMNVEV (reference sequence). Here the CDR3 reads CASIAGQENSRQFF. CDR3 bases: TGTGCCAGCATTGCCGGACAGGAAAACTCTCGGCAGTTCTTC.

V gene TRBV5-4 combines with J gene TRBJ1-1; weak D call: TRBD1 (6 bases). Germline lookup yields CDR1 SGHNT and CDR2 YYREEE (reference sequence). The V end was cut by 3 bases, the J end by 5 bases, with 11 bases between. This CDR3 is built from 13 residues. CDR3 bases: TGTGCCAGCAGCTCCTTGGACAGAACTGAAGCTTTCTTT. The encoded protein is CASSSLDRTEAFF. The entire variable domain, with the rest obtained from reference TRBV5-4 and TRBJ1-1, is as follows: ETGVTQSPTHLIKTRGQQVTLRCSSQSGHNTVSWYQQALGQGPQFIFQYYREEENGRGNFPPRFSGLQFPNYSSELNVNALELDDSALYLCASSSLDRTEAFFGQGTRLTVV.

The gene calls are TRBV27 and TRBJ2-7, with D uncertain. Germline lookup yields CDR1 MNHEY and CDR2 SMNVEV (reference sequence). The CDR3 loop spans 10 amino acids. V was clipped by 3 bases and J by 5 bases, with 2 bases between them. This CDR3 is CASSFDEQYF. The CDR3, as DNA: TGTGCCAGCAGTTTTGACGAGCAGTACTTC.

The chain's CDR3 is CASSQDDRGPTNEKLFF. CDR3 nucleotide sequence: TGTGCCAGCAGCCAAGACGACAGGGGGCCGACTAATGAAAAACTGTTTTTT. J is TRBJ1-4 and V is TRBV14, with 10 bases that match TRBD1. With V trimmed by 0 bases and J by 2 bases, 3 bases remained unmatched. From germline, CDR1 is SGHDN and CDR2 FVKESK. There are 17 residues in the CDR3.

The chain carries TRBV4-2 and TRBJ2-2; the match to TRBD2 covers 8 bases. This CDR3 contains 15 residues. V dropped 7 bases and J dropped 4; count of bases not matched to a gene: 8. Germline CDR1 is LGHNA and CDR2 is YNFKEQ. CDR3: CASTPGGGPTGELFF. DNA for the CDR3: TGTGCCAGCACCCCGGGGGGGGGTCCCACCGGGGAGCTGTTTTTT.

The chain uses TRBV2 and TRBJ1-2, with 7 bases matching TRBD1. The germline CDR1 and CDR2 sequences are SNHLY and FYNNEI. CDR3 length: 19 residues. Unmatched junction bases numbered 20, after V lost 5 bases and J lost 2 bases. The CDR3 sequence: CASSPLIRDRPKTNYGYTF. In DNA, the CDR3 is TGTGCCAGCAGTCCCCTCATTAGGGACAGACCAAAAACCAACTATGGCTACACCTTC.

J is TRBJ2-2 and V is TRBV5-1; 11 bases are shared with TRBD2. This CDR3 is built from 16 residues. Germline CDR1 is SGHRS and CDR2 is YFSETQ. V shed 5 bases, J shed 2 bases, and the junction held 5 bases outside the gene matches. CDR3 DNA: TGCGCCAGCAGGACGACTAGCGGGGTTAACACCGGGGAGCTGTTTTTT. Translated, it gives CASRTTSGVNTGELFF.

The rearrangement links TRBV11-1 to TRBJ1-1; 7 nucleotides line up with TRBD1. CDR1 is SGHAT and CDR2 is FQDESV in the germline V gene (reference sequence). This CDR3 has 16 residues. V trimming: 4 bases; J trimming: 5 bases; junction bases outside the gene matches: 13. The CDR3 coding sequence is TGTGCCAGCAGCTCGGGACAGAGCACAGACCGGACTGAAGCTTTCTTT. Protein product: CASSSGQSTDRTEAFF.

V and J are TRBV4-1 and TRBJ2-5; D may be TRBD1 (6 bases). CDR3 length: 15 amino acids. Germline V gene lookup returns CDR1 MGHRA and CDR2 YSYEKL. The ends were cut back, 1 base at V and 4 bases at J, with 13 bases in the middle. This CDR3 is CASSQALTGGETQYF. CDR3 nucleotide sequence: TGCGCCAGCAGCCAAGCCTTGACAGGTGGAGAGACCCAGTACTTC.

This chain uses TRBV19 with TRBJ1-5; D gene unclear. V was shortened by 3 bases and J by 4 bases, with 10 bases between the two germline ends. This CDR3 has 14 amino acids. CDR1 is LNHDA, CDR2 SQIVND, per germline (reference sequence). CDR3 residues: CASSMSRRNQPQHF. Here the CDR3 DNA reads TGTGCCAGTAGTATGAGCAGACGAAATCAGCCCCAGCATTTT.

The chain uses TRBV28 and TRBJ1-5; D may be TRBD1 (6 bases). Per germline, CDR1 MDHEN and CDR2 SYDVKM. V was pared by 6 bases and J by 6 bases, with 18 bases between. The CDR3 consists of 15 residues. Written as DNA, the CDR3 is TGTGCCAGCAGGGAACAGGGTATTTTGAGTCAGCCCCAGCATTTT. Protein product: CASREQGILSQPQHF.

The chain is built from TRBV5-1 and TRBJ2-7, with D maybe TRBD2 (6 bases). The CDR3 is made up of 15 amino acids. Trimming left V 1 base short and J 4 bases short, with 15 bases between. Germline lookup yields CDR1 SGHRS and CDR2 YFSETQ. The CDR3 DNA follows: TGCGCCAGCAGCTTGTCCCGGGAGTCCCCTTACGAGCAGTACTTC. Translating it yields CASSLSRESPYEQYF.

CDR3 amino acids: CASRASDREGGMNTEAFF. CDR3 bases: TGTGCCAGCAGGGCGAGCGACAGGGAGGGGGGCATGAACACTGAAGCTTTCTTT. The rearrangement uses TRBV28 and TRBJ1-1, with 7 bases lining up with TRBD1. The V gene end was trimmed by 6 bases and the J gene end by 0 bases; junction bases not matched to a gene: 16. Germline V gene data show CDR1 as MDHEN and CDR2 as SYDVKM. This CDR3 comprises 18 residues.

This chain uses TRBV7-3 with TRBJ2-3; D uncertain. The CDR3 spans 15 residues. The ends were cut back, 1 base at V and 1 base at J, with 9 bases in the middle. Germline CDR1 SGHTA, CDR2 FQGTGA. Written as DNA, the CDR3 is TGTGCCAGCAGCTTAATGTCTACCCGCACAGATACGCAGTATTTT. Its translation is CASSLMSTRTDTQYF.

Turning to this clone: Other DNA sequences in the sample encode the same CDR3. The chain has TRBV7-9 and TRBJ2-1; TRBD2 might be the D (6 bases). CDR1 is SEHNR, CDR2 FQNEAQ, per germline (reference sequence). The CDR3 runs 12 residues. V was trimmed by 1 base and J by 10 bases, leaving 8 bases between them. In DNA form, the CDR3 reads TGTGCCAGCAGCTTAGGAGGAGGGGAGCAGTTCTTC. This encodes CASSLGGGEQFF.

V and J are TRBV27 and TRBJ2-3, with 8 bases fitting TRBD2. The CDR3 totals 17 residues. The trim removed 2 bases at V and 4 bases at J, leaving 11 bases unmatched. Germline V gene lookup returns CDR1 MNHEY and CDR2 SMNVEV (reference sequence). The CDR3 bases are TGTGCCAGCAGTTTAAACCCCAGCGGGAGCGTCCCAGATACGCAGTATTTT. It specifies CASSLNPSGSVPDTQYF.

This sequence joins TRBV7-2 and TRBJ2-1, with 9 bases lining up with TRBD2. This CDR3 has 19 residues. Germline V gene lookup returns CDR1 SGHTA and CDR2 FQGNSA. Unmatched junction bases numbered 11, after V lost 1 base and J lost 1 base. As DNA, the CDR3 is TGTGCCAGCAGCTTAGTATCGAGCGGGAGGTCTCGGTCCTACAATGAGCAGTTCTTC. Its translation is CASSLVSSGRSRSYNEQFF.

The chain couples TRBV6-1 to TRBJ2-7, with D unresolved. The germline gives CDR1 MNHNS, CDR2 SASEGT. CDR3 length: 17 residues. Trimming cost V 1 base and J 1 base, with 17 bases left between them. In nucleotides, the CDR3 is TGTGCCAGCAGTGAAGAACAAGGCCAGACTCTTTCCTACGAGCAGTACTTC. It encodes CASSEEQGQTLSYEQYF.

For this clone: Other DNA sequences in this sample translate to the same CDR3. This chain joins TRBV7-9 and TRBJ1-2; D gene ambiguous. Germline loops: CDR1 SEHNR, CDR2 FQNEAQ (reference sequence). Between the trimmed V and J ends, which lost 1 base and 3 bases, there was a span of 6 bases. This CDR3 has 13 residues. This chain's CDR3 is CASSLGQDYGYTF. In DNA, the CDR3 is TGTGCCAGCAGCTTAGGGCAGGACTATGGCTACACCTTC.

The rearrangement joins TRBV14 to TRBJ2-3, with D tentatively TRBD1 or TRBD2 (5 bases each). V was clipped by 4 bases and J by 1 base, with 18 bases between them. The V gene's germline CDR1 is SGHDN and CDR2 FVKESK. CDR3 length: 17 amino acids. CDR3 sequence reads: CASSPVGWGFRTDTQYF. Written as DNA, the CDR3 is TGTGCCAGCAGCCCCGTCGGGTGGGGGTTTCGCACAGATACGCAGTATTTT. Drawing the rest from reference TRBV14 and TRBJ2-3, the complete variable domain is EAGVTQFPSHSVIEKGQTVTLRCDPISGHDNLYWYRRVMGKEIKFLLHFVKESKQDESGMPNNRFLAERTGGTYSTLKVQPAELEDSGVYFCASSPVGWGFRTDTQYFGPGTRLTVL.

J is TRBJ2-7 and V is TRBV29-1; D may be TRBD1 (6 bases). This CDR3 spans 15 amino acids. V was trimmed by 6 bases and J by 2 bases, leaving 20 bases between them. Germline V gene lookup returns CDR1 SQVTM and CDR2 ANQGSEA. In DNA, the CDR3 is TGCAGCGTCGAGGACAGTGCCTCCAGAACCTACGAGCAGTACTTC. It is translated as CSVEDSASRTYEQYF.

The chain links TRBV20-1 to TRBJ2-7; D call uncertain. The V end was cut by 4 bases, the J end by 3 bases, with 7 bases between. Germline V gives CDR1 DFQATT, CDR2 SNEGSKA (reference sequence). This CDR3 comprises 11 residues. The CDR3 is CSATPYYEQYF. The CDR3 DNA is TGCAGTGCTACCCCCTACTACGAGCAGTACTTC.

The rearrangement links TRBV7-9 to TRBJ1-6; a weak D match, TRBD1 (5 bases). CDR3 size: 15 residues. The V end lost 1 base, the J end lost 7 bases, and 11 bases lay between the germline ends. Germline CDR1 and CDR2: SEHNR and FQNEAQ (reference sequence). Here the CDR3 DNA reads TGTGCCAGCAGCTTAGTCTCTCGGGGGAATTCACCCCTCCACTTT. Its translation: CASSLVSRGNSPLHF.